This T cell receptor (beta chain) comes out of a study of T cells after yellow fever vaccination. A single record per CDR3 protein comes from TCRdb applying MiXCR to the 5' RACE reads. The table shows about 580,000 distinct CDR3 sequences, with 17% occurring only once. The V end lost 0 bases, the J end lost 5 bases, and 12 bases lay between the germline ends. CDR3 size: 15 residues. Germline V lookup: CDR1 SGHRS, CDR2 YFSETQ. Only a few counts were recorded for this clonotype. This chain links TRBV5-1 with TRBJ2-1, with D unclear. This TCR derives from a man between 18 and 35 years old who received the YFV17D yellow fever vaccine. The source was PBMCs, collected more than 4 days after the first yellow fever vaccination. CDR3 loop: CASSLGYPLDNEQFF. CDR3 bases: TGCGCCAGCAGCTTGGGCTACCCTTTAGACAATGAGCAGTTCTTC.